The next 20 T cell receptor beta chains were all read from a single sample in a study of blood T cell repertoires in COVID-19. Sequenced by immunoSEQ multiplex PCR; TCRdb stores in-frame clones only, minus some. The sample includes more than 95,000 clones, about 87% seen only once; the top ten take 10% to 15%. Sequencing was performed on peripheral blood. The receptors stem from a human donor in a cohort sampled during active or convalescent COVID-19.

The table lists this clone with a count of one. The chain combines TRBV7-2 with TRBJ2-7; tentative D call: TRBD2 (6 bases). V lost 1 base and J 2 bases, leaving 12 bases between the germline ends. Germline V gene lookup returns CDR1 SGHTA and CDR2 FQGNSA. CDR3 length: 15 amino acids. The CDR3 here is CASSLGWEVTYEQYF. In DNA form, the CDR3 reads TGTGCCAGCAGCTTAGGGTGGGAGGTAACCTACGAGCAGTACTTC. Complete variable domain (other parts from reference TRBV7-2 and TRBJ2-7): GAGVSQSPSNKVTEKGKDVELRCDPISGHTALYWYRQSLGQGLEFLIYFQGNSAPDKSGLPSDRFSAERTGGSVSTLTIQRTQQEDSAVYLCASSLGWEVTYEQYFGPGTRLTVT.

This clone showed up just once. The DNA for the CDR3 is TGTGCCAGCAGCATTCAACAGGGATCCGGGGAGCTGTTTTTT. Protein: CASSIQQGSGELFF. This chain uses TRBV7-9 with TRBJ2-2, with D perhaps TRBD1 (6 bases). Germline-derived CDR1 and CDR2 are SEHNR and FQNEAQ (reference sequence). The CDR3 is 14 amino acids. V gave up 5 bases and J gave up 6 bases, with 13 bases separating them.

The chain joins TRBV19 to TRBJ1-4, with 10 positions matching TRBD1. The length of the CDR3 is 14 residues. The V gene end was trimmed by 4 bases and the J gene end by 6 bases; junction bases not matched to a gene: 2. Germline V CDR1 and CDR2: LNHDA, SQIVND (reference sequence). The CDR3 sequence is CASSTGTGDEKLFF. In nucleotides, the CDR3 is TGTGCCAGTAGTACCGGGACAGGGGATGAAAAACTGTTTTTT.

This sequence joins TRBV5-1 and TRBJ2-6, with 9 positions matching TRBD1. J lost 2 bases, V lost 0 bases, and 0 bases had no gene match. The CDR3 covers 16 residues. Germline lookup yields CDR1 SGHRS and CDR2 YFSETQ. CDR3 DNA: TGCGCCAGCAGCTTGGGGACAGGGGCTGGGGCCAACGTCCTGACTTTC. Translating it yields CASSLGTGAGANVLTF.

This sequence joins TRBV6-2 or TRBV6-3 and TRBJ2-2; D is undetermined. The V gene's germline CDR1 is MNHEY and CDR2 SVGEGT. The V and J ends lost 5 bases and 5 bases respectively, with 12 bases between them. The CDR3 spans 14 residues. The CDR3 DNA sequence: TGTGCCAGCAGTCTAACCAGGCGAACCGGGGAGCTGTTTTTT. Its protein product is CASSLTRRTGELFF.

CDR3 sequence (DNA): TGTGCCAGCAGCATAACCAGGGTACATGGCTACACCTTC. Protein product: CASSITRVHGYTF. The genes are TRBV7-9 and TRBJ1-2, with a weak D call TRBD1 (5 bases). With 5 bases removed from V and 6 bases from J, the gap between germline ends came to 13 bases. Per germline, CDR1 SEHNR and CDR2 FQNEAQ (reference sequence). CDR3 size: 13 residues.

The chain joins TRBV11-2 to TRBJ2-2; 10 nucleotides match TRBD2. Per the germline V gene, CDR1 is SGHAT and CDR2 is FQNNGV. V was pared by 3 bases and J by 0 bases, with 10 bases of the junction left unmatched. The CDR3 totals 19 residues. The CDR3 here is CASSLWGASGGANTGELFF. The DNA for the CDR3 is TGTGCCAGCAGCTTGTGGGGGGCTAGCGGGGGAGCGAACACCGGGGAGCTGTTTTTT.

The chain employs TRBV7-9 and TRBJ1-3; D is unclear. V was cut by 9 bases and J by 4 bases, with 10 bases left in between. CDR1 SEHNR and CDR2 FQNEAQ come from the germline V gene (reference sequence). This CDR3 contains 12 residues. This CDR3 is CASDSGGNTIYF. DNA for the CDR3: TGTGCCAGTGACTCCGGGGGAAACACCATATATTTT. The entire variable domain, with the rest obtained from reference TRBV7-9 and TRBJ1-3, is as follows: DTGVSQNPRHKITKRGQNVTFRCDPISEHNRLYWYRQTLGQGPEFLTYFQNEAQLEKSRLLSDRFSAERPKGSFSTLEIQRTEQGDSAMYLCASDSGGNTIYFGEGSWLTVV.

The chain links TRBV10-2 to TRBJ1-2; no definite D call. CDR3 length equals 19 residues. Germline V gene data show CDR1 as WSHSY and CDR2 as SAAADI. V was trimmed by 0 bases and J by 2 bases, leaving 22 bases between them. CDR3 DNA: TGCGCCAGCAGTGAGTCCCTAGGCGACCTGTTAGCAACGAACTATGGCTACACCTTC. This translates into CASSESLGDLLATNYGYTF.

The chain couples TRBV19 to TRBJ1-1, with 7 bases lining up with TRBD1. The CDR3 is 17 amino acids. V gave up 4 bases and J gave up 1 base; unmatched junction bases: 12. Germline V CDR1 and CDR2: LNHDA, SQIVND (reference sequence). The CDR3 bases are TGTGCCAGTAGTAAAGACAGGGCAAGGTACGGGAACACTGAAGCTTTCTTT. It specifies CASSKDRARYGNTEAFF. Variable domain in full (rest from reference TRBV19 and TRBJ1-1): DGGITQSPKYLFRKEGQNVTLSCEQNLNHDAMYWYRQDPGQGLRLIYYSQIVNDFQKGDIAEGYSVSREKKESFPLTVTSAQKNPTAFYLCASSKDRARYGNTEAFFGQGTRLTVV.

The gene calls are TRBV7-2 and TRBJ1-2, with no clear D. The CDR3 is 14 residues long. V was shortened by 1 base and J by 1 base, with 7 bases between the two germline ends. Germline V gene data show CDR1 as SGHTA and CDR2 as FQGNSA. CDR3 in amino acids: CASSLGSVNYGYTF. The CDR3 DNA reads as TGTGCCAGCAGCTTAGGGTCAGTTAACTATGGCTACACCTTC.

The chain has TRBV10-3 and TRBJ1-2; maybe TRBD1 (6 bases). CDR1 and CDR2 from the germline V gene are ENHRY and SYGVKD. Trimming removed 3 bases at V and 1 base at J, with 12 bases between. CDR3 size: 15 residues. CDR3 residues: CAISETGSGNYGYTF. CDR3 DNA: TGTGCCATCAGTGAAACAGGGTCTGGTAACTATGGCTACACCTTC.

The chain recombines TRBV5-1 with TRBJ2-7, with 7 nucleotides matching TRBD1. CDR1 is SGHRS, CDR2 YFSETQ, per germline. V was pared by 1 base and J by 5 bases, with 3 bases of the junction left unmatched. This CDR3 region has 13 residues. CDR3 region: CASSLRDRHEQYF. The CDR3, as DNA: TGCGCCAGCAGCTTGCGGGACAGACACGAGCAGTACTTC.

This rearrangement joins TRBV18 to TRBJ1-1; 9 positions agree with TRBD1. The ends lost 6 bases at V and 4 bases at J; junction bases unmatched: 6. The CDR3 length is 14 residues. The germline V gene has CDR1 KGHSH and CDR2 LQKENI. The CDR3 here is CASSGDRDFTEAFF. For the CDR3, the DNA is TGTGCCAGCTCGGGGGACAGGGATTTCACTGAAGCTTTCTTT.

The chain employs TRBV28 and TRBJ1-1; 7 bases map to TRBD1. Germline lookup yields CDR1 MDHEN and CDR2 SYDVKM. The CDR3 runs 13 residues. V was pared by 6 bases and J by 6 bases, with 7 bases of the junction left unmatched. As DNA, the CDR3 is TGTGCCAGCAGGGACAGGCTAGGTCCTGAAGCTTTCTTT. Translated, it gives CASRDRLGPEAFF.

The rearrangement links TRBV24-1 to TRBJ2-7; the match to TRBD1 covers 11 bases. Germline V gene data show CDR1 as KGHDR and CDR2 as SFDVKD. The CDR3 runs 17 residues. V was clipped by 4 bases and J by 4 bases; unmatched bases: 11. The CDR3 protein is CATSDTPRTGGGYEQYF. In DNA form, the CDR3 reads TGTGCCACCAGTGACACTCCTCGGACAGGGGGCGGGTACGAGCAGTACTTC.

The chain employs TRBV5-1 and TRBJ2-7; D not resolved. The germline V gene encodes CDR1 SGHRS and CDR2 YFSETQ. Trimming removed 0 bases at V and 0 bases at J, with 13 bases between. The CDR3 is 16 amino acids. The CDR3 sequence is CASSLAGARSSYEQYF. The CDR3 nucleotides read TGCGCCAGCAGCTTGGCCGGAGCCCGTAGCTCCTACGAGCAGTACTTC.

The CDR3 region is CASSLPHQEAFF. Written as DNA, the CDR3 is TGTGCCAGCAGCTTACCCCATCAGGAAGCTTTCTTT. The rearrangement links TRBV11-3 to TRBJ1-1; D is unresolved. Trimming removed 2 bases from V and 8 bases from J, with 9 bases in between. This CDR3 is built from 12 residues. The germline CDR1 and CDR2 sequences are SGHNT and YENEEA.

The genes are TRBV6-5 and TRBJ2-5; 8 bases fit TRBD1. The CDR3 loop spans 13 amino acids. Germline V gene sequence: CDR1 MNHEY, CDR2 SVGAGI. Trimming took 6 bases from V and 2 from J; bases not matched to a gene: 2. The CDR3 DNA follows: TGTGCCAGCAGCTGGACAGGGCAAGAGACCCAGTACTTC. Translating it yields CASSWTGQETQYF.

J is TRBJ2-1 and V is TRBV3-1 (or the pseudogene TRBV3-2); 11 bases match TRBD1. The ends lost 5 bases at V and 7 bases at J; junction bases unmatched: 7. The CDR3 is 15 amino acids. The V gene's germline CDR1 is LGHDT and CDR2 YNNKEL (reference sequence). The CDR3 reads CASSTWTGGLNEQFF. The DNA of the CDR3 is TGTGCCAGCAGCACCTGGACAGGGGGCTTAAATGAGCAGTTCTTC.